This T cell receptor (beta chain) was documented in a study of Graves' ophthalmopathy and Graves' hyperthyroidism. The wider study: No ophthalmopathy within 18 months of follow-up signified stable hyperthyroidism.

Among the hyperthyroidism patients, all were newly diagnosed, aged 18 to 65, with under 2 months' duration. Many counts were recorded for this clonotype. What it binds is unknown. For repertoire sequencing, the TCR beta CDR3 regions were amplified from RNA transcripts. A first-round RT-PCR used HTBI primers, followed by a second-round multiplex PCR. TCRdb used MiXCR to reprocess the multiplex PCR reads, holding one entry per CDR3 protein. The sample includes around 520,000 distinct CDR3 sequences, under 40% of them seen just once. Overall study results and limits: The model achieved 70.59% sensitivity and around 78% specificity for ophthalmopathy progression. Classification of ophthalmopathy versus stable hyperthyroidism by a 13-signature model yielded approximately 90% sensitivity and just under 84% specificity.

The clonotype originates from an adult man with Graves' hyperthyroidism. Sequences were obtained from peripheral blood or thyroid tissue (not recorded which).

CDR3 bases: TGTGCCATCAGTGAGACTAGCGGGAGCATCAACGAGCAGTACTTC. Translated: CAISETSGSINEQYF. The chain is built from TRBV10-3 and TRBJ2-7; 11 positions agree with TRBD2. The CDR3 extends over 15 amino acids. J gave up 5 bases and V 2 bases, and 5 bases lay outside the gene matches. CDR1 is ENHRY, CDR2 SYGVKD, per germline.